This TCR beta chain was identified in a study of OX40 agonist ivuxolimab in advanced cancers. As for the study in general: With ivuxolimab, an agonistic anti-OX40 (CD134) antibody, patients were treated. From roughly 20 to 90 years was the age range, with a mean of around 60 years, and around 80% were male. Having had anti-PD-1, anti-PD-L1 or anti-CTLA-4 therapy before was allowed, and 40% to 45% had some.

The study, taken as a whole, reports: Among some nonresponders, normalized T-cell clonal expansion was also low.

On this clone: Its antigen is not known.

Clones were read by immunoSEQ multiplex PCR, and TCRdb kept only the in-frame ones, dropping some. The sample comprises about 27,000 clones, 81% of which are singletons, and around 32% rests with the top ten. This CDR3 spans 13 amino acids. With 4 bases removed from V and 9 bases from J, the gap between germline ends came to 14 bases. The germline CDR1 and CDR2 sequences are SGHNT and YYREEE (reference sequence). This sequence joins TRBV5-4 and TRBJ2-1; D is perhaps TRBD1 (6 bases). The sequenced sample was CD4+ or CD8+ T cells sorted from blood, obtained in a trial of the OX40 agonist ivuxolimab. The receptor was isolated from an adult with an advanced solid tumor such as melanoma, head and neck, liver or kidney cancer. The CDR3 DNA reads TGTGCCAGCAGCCCGCAGGGGTGGAGTGAGCAGTTCTTC. Amino acids: CASSPQGWSEQFF.